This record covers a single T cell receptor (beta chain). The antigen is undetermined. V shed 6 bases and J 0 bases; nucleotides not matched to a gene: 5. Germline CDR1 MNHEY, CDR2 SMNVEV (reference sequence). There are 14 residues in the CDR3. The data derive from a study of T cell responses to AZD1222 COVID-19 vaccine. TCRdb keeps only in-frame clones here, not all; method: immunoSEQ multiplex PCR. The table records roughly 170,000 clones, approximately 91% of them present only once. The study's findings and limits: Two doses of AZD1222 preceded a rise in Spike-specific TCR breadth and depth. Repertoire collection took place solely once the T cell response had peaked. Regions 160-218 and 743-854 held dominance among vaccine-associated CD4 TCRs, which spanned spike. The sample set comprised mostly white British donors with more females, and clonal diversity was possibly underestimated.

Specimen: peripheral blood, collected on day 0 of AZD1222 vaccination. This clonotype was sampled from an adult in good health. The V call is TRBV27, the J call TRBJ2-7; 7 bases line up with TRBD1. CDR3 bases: TGTGCCAGCAGGTTGACAGGGCCCTCCTACGAGCAGTACTTC. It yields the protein CASRLTGPSYEQYF.